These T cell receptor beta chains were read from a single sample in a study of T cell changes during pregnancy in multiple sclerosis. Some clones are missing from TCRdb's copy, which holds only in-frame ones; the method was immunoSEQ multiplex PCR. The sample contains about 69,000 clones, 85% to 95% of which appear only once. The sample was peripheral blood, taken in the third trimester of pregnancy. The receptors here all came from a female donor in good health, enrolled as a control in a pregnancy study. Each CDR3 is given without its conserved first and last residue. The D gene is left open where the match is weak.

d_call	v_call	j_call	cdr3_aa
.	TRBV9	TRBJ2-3	ASSVGGGPGTDTQY
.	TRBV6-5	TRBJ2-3	ASSYKALADTQY
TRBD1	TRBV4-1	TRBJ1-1	ASSQPGQGPWTEAF
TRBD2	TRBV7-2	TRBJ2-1	ASSLVIAGGVNEQF
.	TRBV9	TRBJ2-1	ASSVRVETYNEQF
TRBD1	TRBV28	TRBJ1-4	ASSPMTGTGGVEKLF
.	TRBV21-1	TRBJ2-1	ASSKARPSTGLGYNEQF
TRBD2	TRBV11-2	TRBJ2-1	ASSLDSLAGGPWNEQF
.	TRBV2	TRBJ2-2	ASRGGGRNTGELF
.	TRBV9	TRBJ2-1	ASNSEGIYNEQF
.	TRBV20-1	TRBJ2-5	SAKAGETQY
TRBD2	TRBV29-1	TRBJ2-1	SADEREGYNEQF
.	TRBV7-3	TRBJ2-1	ASSLMRSSGQF
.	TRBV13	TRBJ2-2	ASSPRLGGEPGELF
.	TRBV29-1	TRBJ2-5	SAKPWGGLGLLKTQY
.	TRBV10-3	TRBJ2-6	AISSVTSGANVLT
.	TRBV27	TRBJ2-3	ASTTGVGKADTQY
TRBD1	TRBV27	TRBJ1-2	ASSFLTGGNYGYT
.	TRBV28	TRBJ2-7	ASSWLASYEQY
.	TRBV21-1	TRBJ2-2	ASSKMGTSFCTGELF
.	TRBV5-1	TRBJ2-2	ASSLIPTRTGELF
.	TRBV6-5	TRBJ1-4	ASSYRRGGNEKLF
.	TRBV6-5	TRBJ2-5	ASSNRDIQETQY
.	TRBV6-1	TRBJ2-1	ANEELTRGTEQF
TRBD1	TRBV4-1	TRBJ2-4	ASSQDRTGGIGNIQY
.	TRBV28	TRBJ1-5	ASSQKPSGFDQPQH
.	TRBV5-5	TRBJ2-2	ASSPGHTTGELF
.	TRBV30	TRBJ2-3	AWSDRGDTQY
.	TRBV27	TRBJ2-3	ASSFPGSPGDTQY
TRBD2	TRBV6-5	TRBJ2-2	ASSFTSETGELF
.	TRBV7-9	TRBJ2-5	ASSLGFSTNQETQY